Presented here are 26 T cell receptor beta chains from one specimen sequenced in a study of blood T cell repertoires in COVID-19 (TCRdb year 2020). The library was made by the immunoSEQ multiplex PCR assay. In TCRdb, the immuneACCESS table is reduced to in-frame sequences with V and J assigned. These tables do not hold every clone; where another copy was compared, an unresolved V gene accounts for under half, and the others remain unexplained. A total of more than 300,000 clones appear in this sample, around 86% of them only once. The ten largest make up about 6% of the sample. Material: peripheral blood. The receptors here all came from a woman aged 50 to 65 with COVID-19, enrolled during active disease.

The V call is TRBV15, the J call TRBJ2-5; TRBD1 is a possible D gene (5 bases). V was pared by 11 bases and J by 5 bases, with 18 bases between. Germline loops: CDR1 LNHNV, CDR2 YYDKDF (reference sequence). The length of the CDR3 is 13 residues. As DNA, the CDR3 is TGTGCCGCCCGGCAGGGTTCACAGGAGACCCAGTACTTC. This encodes CAARQGSQETQYF.

The J gene is TRBJ2-4, the V gene TRBV11-1; tentative D call: TRBD1 (7 bases). Germline V gene lookup returns CDR1 SGHAT and CDR2 FQDESV (reference sequence). With 8 bases removed from V and 0 bases from J, the gap between germline ends came to 14 bases. CDR3 length: 15 amino acids. The CDR3: CASSDREVAKNIQYF. DNA of the CDR3: TGTGCCAGCTCAGACAGGGAGGTAGCCAAAAACATTCAGTACTTC.

This clone was recorded a few times. V usage is TRBV4-2 and J usage is TRBJ1-5; 7 bases are shared with TRBD1. CDR1 and CDR2 (germline): LGHNA, YNFKEQ. V shed 6 bases and J 4 bases; nucleotides not matched to a gene: 6. CDR3 length: 14 amino acids. The DNA of the CDR3 is TGTGCCAGCAGTCGACAGGGCGTGAATCAGCCCCAGCATTTT. It specifies CASSRQGVNQPQHF.

V gene TRBV11-2 combines with J gene TRBJ2-1, with 9 bases fitting TRBD2. The junction had 10 bases not matched to a gene; V was cut back by 7 bases and J by 9 bases. CDR1 and CDR2 from the germline V gene are SGHAT and FQNNGV. The CDR3 totals 14 residues. CDR3 region: CASTPGTSSSEQFF. CDR3 bases: TGTGCCAGCACGCCCGGGACTAGCTCTTCTGAGCAGTTCTTC.

V is TRBV11-3 and J is TRBJ1-1; 7 bases are a match to TRBD1. J was trimmed by 4 bases and V by 5 bases; bases with no gene match: 16. Germline V gene data show CDR1 as SGHNT and CDR2 as YENEEA. The CDR3 is 17 amino acids. The CDR3 bases are TGTGCCAGCAGCACAGGACAGGTTCGCCCGGGTGGCACTGAAGCTTTCTTT. It specifies CASSTGQVRPGGTEAFF.

This rearrangement joins TRBV5-4 to TRBJ1-6; D not resolved. Trimming pared 0 bases from V and 5 bases from J, leaving 6 bases between. This CDR3 is 14 amino acids long. Germline values: CDR1 SGHNT, CDR2 YYREEE (reference sequence). The CDR3 DNA follows: TGTGCCAGCAGCTTGGTTACAGATAATTCACCCCTCCACTTT. Its protein is CASSLVTDNSPLHF.

The chain has TRBV7-2 and TRBJ2-1; the match to TRBD1 covers 7 bases. The CDR3 spans 15 residues. V trimming: 5 bases; J trimming: 2 bases; junction bases outside the gene matches: 6. From germline, CDR1 is SGHTA and CDR2 FQGNSA. This CDR3 is CASSTRTGPYNEQFF. The CDR3, as DNA: TGTGCCAGCAGCACAAGGACAGGCCCCTACAATGAGCAGTTCTTC.

The chain is built from TRBV5-4 and TRBJ1-2; D gene unclear. Germline V lookup: CDR1 SGHNT, CDR2 YYREEE (reference sequence). This CDR3 is 13 amino acids long. The V end was cut by 0 bases, the J end by 6 bases, with 9 bases between. The CDR3 sequence: CASSLDLVDGYTF. DNA of the CDR3: TGTGCCAGCAGCTTGGACTTGGTTGATGGCTACACCTTC.

The chain uses TRBV7-2 and TRBJ2-2; 12 positions agree with TRBD2. The CDR3 sequence is 17 residues long. J gave up 7 bases and V 4 bases, and 10 bases lay outside the gene matches. CDR1 and CDR2 (germline): SGHTA, FQGNSA. The CDR3: CASSSRTSGVMGGELFF. CDR3 nucleotides: TGTGCCAGCAGCTCGAGGACTAGCGGGGTAATGGGCGGGGAGCTGTTTTTT.

The chain has TRBV6-5 and TRBJ1-1, with 10 bases identical to TRBD1. Germline loops: CDR1 MNHEY, CDR2 SVGAGI. The CDR3 length is 14 residues. V shed 4 bases and J 1 base; nucleotides not matched to a gene: 0. The CDR3 nucleotides are TGTGCCAGCAGTTGGGACAGGGGGAACACTGAAGCTTTCTTT. Protein: CASSWDRGNTEAFF.

This chain joins TRBV6-6 and TRBJ2-7; 7 bases map to TRBD2. J was trimmed by 0 bases and V by 4 bases; bases with no gene match: 6. Germline V CDR1 and CDR2: MNHNY, SVGAGI (reference sequence). The CDR3 consists of 15 residues. This CDR3 is CASSFPSGASYEQYF. As DNA, the CDR3 is TGTGCCAGCAGTTTTCCCAGCGGGGCCTCCTACGAGCAGTACTTC.

The chain uses TRBV6-6 and TRBJ1-1, with D maybe TRBD1 (5 bases). With 6 bases removed from V and 1 base from J, the gap between germline ends came to 12 bases. The V gene's germline CDR1 is MNHNY and CDR2 SVGAGI (reference sequence). CDR3 length: 14 residues. Here the CDR3 DNA reads TGTGCCAGCAGGGGCCGTACAGGGAACACTGAAGCTTTCTTT. It yields the protein CASRGRTGNTEAFF.

The chain joins TRBV29-1 to TRBJ1-1; 10 bases agree with TRBD1. Germline CDR1 reads SQVTM; CDR2 reads ANQGSEA. The ends lost 1 base at V and 0 bases at J; junction bases unmatched: 5. This CDR3 is 16 amino acids long. The CDR3 nucleotides are TGCAGCGTTGAAGGGGGACAGGGGTTCATGAACACTGAAGCTTTCTTT. It specifies CSVEGGQGFMNTEAFF.

This chain connects TRBV7-6 to TRBJ2-4, with 9 positions matching TRBD2. CDR3 length equals 17 residues. With 3 bases clipped from V and 6 bases from J, the junction kept 12 bases outside the gene matches. The V gene's germline CDR1 is SGHVS and CDR2 FNYEAQ. The CDR3 region is CASSFSIAGVSGNIQYF. In DNA form, the CDR3 reads TGTGCCAGCAGCTTTTCGATAGCGGGAGTTAGTGGAAACATTCAGTACTTC.

The chain couples TRBV3-1 (or the pseudogene TRBV3-2) to TRBJ2-1, with 15 positions matching TRBD2. The trim removed 1 base at V and 8 bases at J, leaving 6 bases unmatched. This CDR3 is 17 amino acids long. CDR1 is LGHDT and CDR2 is YNNKEL in the germline V gene (reference sequence). This CDR3 is CASSQGGLAGGRYEQFF. The CDR3 bases are TGTGCCAGCAGCCAAGGAGGACTAGCGGGAGGGAGGTATGAGCAGTTCTTC.

The V gene is TRBV28, the J gene TRBJ2-4; the D gene is possibly TRBD1 (5 bases). CDR1 is MDHEN, CDR2 SYDVKM, per germline. The V and J ends lost 6 bases and 3 bases respectively, with 18 bases between them. The CDR3 extends over 16 amino acids. The CDR3 DNA reads as TGTGCCAGCAGCGCCCCCTCCACAGGCCTCAAAAACATTCAGTACTTC. Encoded protein: CASSAPSTGLKNIQYF.

This clone was detected only once. The chain joins TRBV10-3 to TRBJ2-1, with TRBD2 matching 9 bases. After removal of 2 bases from V and 4 bases from J, the junction contained 3 bases not matched to a gene. The CDR3 extends over 15 amino acids. Germline V gives CDR1 ENHRY, CDR2 SYGVKD. CDR3 nucleotides: TGTGCCATCAGTGAGAGTAGCGGGGGATACAATGAGCAGTTCTTC. It is translated as CAISESSGGYNEQFF.

This clone occurred once. The chain joins TRBV19 to TRBJ2-7; D unclear. V lost 3 bases, J lost 1 base, and 13 bases lay in between. Germline V gene lookup returns CDR1 LNHDA and CDR2 SQIVND (reference sequence). The length of the CDR3 is 15 residues. CDR3: CASSIALGSSYEQYF. The CDR3, as DNA: TGTGCCAGTAGTATCGCGCTAGGTTCTTCCTACGAGCAGTACTTC.

Details on this clone: At the DNA level, this CDR3 is encoded by other sequences in the same sample as well. The chain couples TRBV29-1 to TRBJ1-5; tentatively, D is TRBD1 (5 bases). Germline V gene data show CDR1 as SQVTM and CDR2 as ANQGSEA. Trimming cost V 6 bases and J 0 bases, with 12 bases left between them. The CDR3 spans 14 residues. The CDR3: CSVRGPGSNQPQHF. CDR3 nucleotides: TGCAGCGTAAGGGGTCCCGGTAGCAATCAGCCCCAGCATTTT.

The rearrangement joins TRBV24-1 to TRBJ2-7, with 10 bases that match TRBD1. The ends lost 3 bases at V and 8 bases at J; junction bases unmatched: 15. The CDR3 loop spans 17 amino acids. CDR1 and CDR2 from the germline V gene are KGHDR and SFDVKD. CDR3 nucleotide sequence: TGTGCCACCAGTGATCTGACCGGGACAGGGGATTCCGGAAAGCAGTACTTC. Its translation is CATSDLTGTGDSGKQYF.

This clone came up a few times. V usage is TRBV3-1 (or the pseudogene TRBV3-2) and J usage is TRBJ2-2; D uncertain. The CDR3 totals 19 residues. Germline V lookup: CDR1 LGHDT, CDR2 YNNKEL (reference sequence). V was shortened by 0 bases and J by 1 base, with 18 bases between the two germline ends. CDR3 loop: CASSQDLDFAAVNTGELFF. CDR3 DNA sequence: TGTGCCAGCAGCCAAGATCTTGATTTTGCGGCCGTGAACACCGGGGAGCTGTTTTTT.

The chain uses TRBV7-3 and TRBJ2-3; TRBD2 matches 10 bases. Germline V gene lookup returns CDR1 SGHTA and CDR2 FQGTGA. The CDR3 consists of 16 residues. Trimming cost V 5 bases and J 2 bases; bases outside gene matches: 7. The CDR3 here is CASSTSAGGLTDTQYF. CDR3 coding DNA: TGTGCCAGCAGCACCTCAGCGGGAGGGCTCACAGATACGCAGTATTTT.

The J gene is TRBJ1-4, the V gene TRBV7-2, with D uncertain. Germline CDR1 SGHTA, CDR2 FQGNSA. The CDR3 extends over 14 amino acids. V was cut by 5 bases and J by 8 bases, with 15 bases left in between. The CDR3 DNA reads TGTGCCAGCAGCCCCGAGATAAGAGGAGAAAAACTGTTTTTT. Translated: CASSPEIRGEKLFF.

The chain couples TRBV7-6 to TRBJ1-3; D is possibly TRBD1 (6 bases). Between the trimmed V and J ends, which lost 3 bases and 4 bases, there was a span of 16 bases. The CDR3 spans 16 residues. CDR1 is SGHVS, CDR2 FNYEAQ, per germline. CDR3 sequence (DNA): TGTGCCAGCAGCTTGAGGAGCAGGGGAGCCGGAAACACCATATATTTT. As protein: CASSLRSRGAGNTIYF.

This sequence joins TRBV9 and TRBJ2-7; D uncertain. V gave up 4 bases and J gave up 3 bases, with 11 bases separating them. This CDR3 spans 13 amino acids. CDR1 and CDR2 from the germline V gene are SGDLS and YYNGEE. The CDR3 region is CASSPPPLYEQYF. The CDR3 nucleotides are TGTGCCAGCAGCCCCCCTCCCCTCTACGAGCAGTACTTC.

This clone has a handful of counts. This chain links TRBV5-4 with TRBJ1-3, with TRBD1 matching 7 bases. The length of the CDR3 is 16 residues. V lost 4 bases and J lost 3; bases outside the gene matches: 10. Looked up from germline, CDR1 is SGHNT and CDR2 is YYREEE (reference sequence). Here the CDR3 reads CASSRKAGGNGNTIYF. In nucleotides, the CDR3 is TGTGCCAGCAGCAGGAAGGCAGGGGGTAATGGAAACACCATATATTTT.